This T cell receptor (beta chain) was documented in a study of T cell repertoires in ileal Crohn's disease. About the research overall: About half received postoperative treatment, 10 to 11 with thiopurines and 15 to 20 anti-TNF.

Before sorting, lamina propria lymphocytes were separated from surgical specimens by density gradient. This CDR3 has 14 amino acids. The V end was cut by 6 bases, the J end by 0 bases, with 12 bases between. Germline V gene lookup returns CDR1 SNHLY and CDR2 FYNNEI. This clone showed up just a few times. The antigen remains undetermined. TCRdb's table, derived via immunoSEQ multiplex PCR, lists solely in-frame clones and lacks some. The sample yields roughly 3,500 clones, roughly 75% seen once. Whole-study results and caveats: Clonal expansions were more frequent in active smokers than non-smokers at surgery. Endoscopic recurrence occurred in every patient whose clonality exceeded 26.8%.

This sequence was found in an adult with Crohn's disease. V usage is TRBV2 and J usage is TRBJ2-7, with D possibly matching TRBD1 (5 bases). The sequencing input was CD4+ T cells sorted from the ileum. The CDR3 bases are TGTGCCAGCAGATCAGGACAAGCCTCCTACGAGCAGTACTTC. It specifies CASRSGQASYEQYF.